The source of this TCR beta chain is a study of blood T cell repertoires in COVID-19. The overall study: PBMCs, B-cell-depleted T cells, or T cells were the source of the cDNA or gDNA that made up the material.

Authors' data handling: Estimation of nucleated cell counts was performed using reference gene primer amplification. Clones were read by immunoSEQ multiplex PCR, and TCRdb kept only the in-frame ones, dropping some. D and trimming come from the DNA, and the V and J calls and clone size come from that table. The data contain about 390,000 clones, approximately 87% of them singletons. Worth noting for this clone: This sample also contains other DNA sequences that code for the same CDR3.

Germline V gene lookup returns CDR1 MDHEN and CDR2 SYDVKM. V was pared by 5 bases and J by 0 bases, with 5 bases between. The CDR3 runs 13 residues. Recovered status in Cohort 3 required two negative PCRs, clearance, or symptom resolution. J is TRBJ1-3 and V is TRBV28, with D hard to call. The clonotype was recovered from a woman aged 45-59 years who had recovered from COVID-19. Sequenced: PBMCs or T cells enriched from blood (not recorded which). CDR3 loop: CASSRDSGNTIYF. CDR3 bases: TGTGCCAGCAGTCGGGACTCTGGAAACACCATATATTTT.